This TCR beta chain is drawn from a study of T cell changes during pregnancy in multiple sclerosis. This CDR3 has 14 amino acids. Trimming cost V 4 bases and J 5 bases; bases outside gene matches: 5. Germline values: CDR1 MDHEN, CDR2 SYDVKM. The table came from immunoSEQ multiplex PCR; TCRdb's copy has only in-frame clones and leaves some out. The repertoire holds over 80,000 clones, with 90% as singletons. Sequenced here: peripheral blood, sampled in the second trimester of pregnancy. The chain couples TRBV28 to TRBJ2-3; 8 bases match TRBD1. The TCR was taken from a female donor in good health, enrolled as a control in a pregnancy study. The CDR3 sequence is CASSSAGGRDTQYF. The CDR3 DNA reads as TGTGCCAGCAGTTCGGCAGGGGGCCGAGATACGCAGTATTTT.